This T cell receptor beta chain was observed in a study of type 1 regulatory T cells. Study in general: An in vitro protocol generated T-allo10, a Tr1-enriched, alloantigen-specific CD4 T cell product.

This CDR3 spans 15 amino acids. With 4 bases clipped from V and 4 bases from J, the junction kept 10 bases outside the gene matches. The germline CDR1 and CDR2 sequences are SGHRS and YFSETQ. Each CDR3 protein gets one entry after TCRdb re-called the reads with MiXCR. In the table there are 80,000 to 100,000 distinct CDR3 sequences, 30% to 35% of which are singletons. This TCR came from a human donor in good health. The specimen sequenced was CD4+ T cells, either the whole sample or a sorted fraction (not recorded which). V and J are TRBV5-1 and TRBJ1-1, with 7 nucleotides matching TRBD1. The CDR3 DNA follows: TGCGCCAGCAGCCTCAGACAGGGTTCGGGCACTGAAGCTTTCTTT. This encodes CASSLRQGSGTEAFF.